This TCR beta chain was obtained from a study of blood T cell repertoires in COVID-19. Study-wide background: Italy, Spain and the United States were the sources of the convalescent and acute COVID-19 samples.

The repertoire was sequenced with immunoSEQ multiplex PCR; TCRdb's copy has only in-frame clones and lacks some. The repertoire holds roughly 120,000 clones, with over 75% as singletons. Germline V gene sequence: CDR1 SGDLS, CDR2 YYNGEE. The CDR3 spans 18 residues. With 3 bases removed from V and 1 base from J, the gap between germline ends came to 22 bases. Sequencing was carried out using peripheral blood. The clonotype comes from a man aged 80 or over with acute or convalescent COVID-19. This chain connects TRBV9 to TRBJ1-1; D gene uncertain. CDR3 sequence: CASSGVEGAGFTNTEAFF. DNA of the CDR3: TGTGCCAGCAGCGGGGTGGAAGGTGCGGGGTTCACGAACACTGAAGCTTTCTTT. The variable domain in full, with the rest retrieved from reference TRBV9 and TRBJ1-1, is DSGVTQTPKHLITATGQRVTLRCSPRSGDLSVYWYQQSLDQGLQFLIQYYNGEERAKGNILERFSAQQFPDLHSELNLSSLELGDSALYFCASSGVEGAGFTNTEAFFGQGTRLTVV.